Below, 4 T cell receptor beta chains from the same sample are listed, as sequenced in a study of CD4+ T cells in melanoma. Sequenced by immunoSEQ multiplex PCR; TCRdb stores in-frame clones only, minus some. The profile shows roughly 6,900 clones, about three fifths of them singletons. Sequenced: cells from a culture (not recorded whether cultured in vitro). The origin of the receptors is a human donor with melanoma.

The rearrangement joins TRBV25-1 to TRBJ1-5; TRBD1 is a possible D gene (5 bases). Germline CDR1 and CDR2: MGHDK and SYGVNS. The CDR3 loop spans 14 amino acids. The V end was cut by 6 bases, the J end by 3 bases, with 12 bases between. The CDR3 region is CASSGGGNNQPQHF. CDR3 coding DNA: TGTGCCAGCAGCGGGGGAGGGAACAATCAGCCCCAGCATTTT.

The chain carries TRBV28 and TRBJ1-1, with 7 bases matching TRBD1. The germline gives CDR1 MDHEN, CDR2 SYDVKM. CDR3 size: 16 residues. V dropped 7 bases and J dropped 1; count of bases not matched to a gene: 12. This chain's CDR3 is CASIRGVGFGNTEAFF. The CDR3 bases are TGTGCCAGCATCAGGGGGGTCGGTTTTGGGAACACTGAAGCTTTCTTT.

This sequence joins TRBV4-1 and TRBJ1-5; the D is unclear. The germline CDR1 and CDR2 sequences are MGHRA and YSYEKL. The CDR3 sequence is 15 residues long. Trimming stripped 0 bases from V and 6 bases from J, with 12 bases between. The CDR3 region has the DNA TGCGCCAGCAGCCAAGAGTTTGCGGGATTTCAGCCCCAGCATTTT. Protein product: CASSQEFAGFQPQHF.

The rearrangement links TRBV11-2 to TRBJ1-4; D is unclear. CDR1 SGHAT and CDR2 FQNNGV come from the germline V gene. Deletions cut 6 bases from V and 5 bases from J, with 19 bases between. CDR3 size: 16 residues. The CDR3 DNA reads as TGTGCCAGCAGTCGAGTTGGGTACAGCTTAAATGAAAAACTGTTTTTT. Translated, it gives CASSRVGYSLNEKLFF.